This T cell receptor beta chain was observed in a study of CD8+ T cells in alopecia areata. CDR1 and CDR2 (germline): MGHRA, YSYEKL. The V and J ends lost 0 bases and 7 bases respectively, with 13 bases between them. This CDR3 comprises 15 residues. Study-level points and caveats: Higher clonality was seen in lesional scalp than in normal scalp, especially in alopecia totalis/universalis.

This clone was seen more than once but under ten times. No antigen is known for it. The sequencing template was cDNA reverse transcribed from extracted RNA. Clones were sequenced by immunoSEQ multiplex PCR, and TCRdb holds only the in-frame ones, with some missing. The table records around 140,000 clones, 51% of them present only once. The source material was CD4+ T cells sorted from blood, sampled at week 0. This clonotype originated in a human donor with alopecia areata. The chain recombines TRBV4-1 with TRBJ1-5; D is perhaps TRBD1 (5 bases). The CDR3 DNA reads as TGCGCCAGCAGCCAAGATACGGGGGTTGGGCAGCCCCAGCATTTT. This gives the protein CASSQDTGVGQPQHF.